Following are 23 T cell receptor beta chains from one sample sequenced in a study of blood T cell repertoires in COVID-19. Here immunoSEQ multiplex PCR was the method, and the copy in TCRdb shows in-frame clones only, minus some. The table shows 150,000 to 180,000 clones, with around 84% occurring only once. Sequencing input: peripheral blood. The receptors were sampled from an elderly man with acute or convalescent COVID-19.

V gene TRBV27 combines with J gene TRBJ1-6; the match to TRBD1 covers 9 bases. Trimming at V came to 5 bases and at J to 9 bases, leaving 8 bases not matched to a gene. The CDR3 length is 15 residues. Germline lookup yields CDR1 MNHEY and CDR2 SMNVEV (reference sequence). The CDR3 DNA is TGTGCCAGCAGTCTATACAGGGGGCTCGGTTCACCCCTCCACTTT. Protein product: CASSLYRGLGSPLHF.

This clone appeared a few times. The chain has TRBV19 and TRBJ1-6, with a possible D match to TRBD1 (5 bases). Germline V CDR1 and CDR2: LNHDA, SQIVND (reference sequence). Trimming removed 7 bases from V and 4 bases from J, with 20 bases in between. The CDR3 consists of 17 residues. CDR3 coding DNA: TGTGCCAGTACCGAATCGACAGAGCCGACTTATAATTCACCCCTCCACTTT. Its translation: CASTESTEPTYNSPLHF.

V usage is TRBV12-3 or TRBV12-4 and J usage is TRBJ2-5; tentatively, D is TRBD1 (5 bases). The CDR3 is 13 residues long. Deletions cut 7 bases from V and 5 bases from J, with 14 bases between. Written as DNA, the CDR3 is TGTGCCAGCAATAAAGGGGTTACGGAGACCCAGTACTTC. Amino acid sequence: CASNKGVTETQYF.

The V gene is TRBV19, the J gene TRBJ1-1; TRBD1 matches at 7 bases. Germline V gene sequence: CDR1 LNHDA, CDR2 SQIVND (reference sequence). The CDR3 consists of 17 residues. Trimming at V came to 6 bases and at J to 5 bases, leaving 18 bases not matched to a gene. The CDR3 sequence is CASSLLPGQFSRTEAFF. In DNA, the CDR3 is TGTGCCAGTAGCCTCCTCCCGGGACAGTTCTCAAGGACTGAAGCTTTCTTT.

The chain joins TRBV28 to TRBJ2-3, with D perhaps TRBD2 (6 bases). Germline V lookup: CDR1 MDHEN, CDR2 SYDVKM. The V gene lost 4 bases and the J gene lost 10 bases, with 12 bases spanning the gap. CDR3 length: 12 amino acids. The CDR3 sequence is CASSSAAGSQYF. CDR3 coding DNA: TGTGCCAGCAGTTCGGCGGCGGGATCGCAGTATTTT.

The chain links TRBV19 to TRBJ1-2, with D unresolved. The V gene's germline CDR1 is LNHDA and CDR2 SQIVND (reference sequence). V was clipped by 5 bases and J by 5 bases, with 18 bases between them. The CDR3 loop spans 15 amino acids. The CDR3 protein is CASSPSGRARYGYTF. CDR3 nucleotides: TGTGCCAGTAGTCCCTCCGGGCGGGCGAGGTATGGCTACACCTTC.

The chain combines TRBV7-6 with TRBJ2-3; the D gene is possibly TRBD2 (7 bases). Germline lookup yields CDR1 SGHVS and CDR2 FNYEAQ. V lost 1 base, J lost 1 base, and 12 bases lay in between. This CDR3 spans 16 amino acids. The CDR3 nucleotides are TGTGCCAGCAGCTTAGAGGGGCGGGGGCGCACAGATACGCAGTATTTT. Translated: CASSLEGRGRTDTQYF.

This chain links TRBV6-5 with TRBJ2-7; D gene ambiguous. There are 13 residues in the CDR3. The germline V gene encodes CDR1 MNHEY and CDR2 SVGAGI. V lost 0 bases, J lost 2 bases, and 5 bases lay in between. The CDR3 loop reads CASSYSSAYEQYF. Written as DNA, the CDR3 is TGTGCCAGCAGTTACTCCTCCGCCTACGAGCAGTACTTC.

The genes are TRBV6-5 and TRBJ2-2, with a possible D match to TRBD2 (5 bases). V was trimmed by 6 bases and J by 3 bases, leaving 14 bases between them. Germline V gene data show CDR1 as MNHEY and CDR2 as SVGAGI. There are 15 residues in the CDR3. CDR3 region: CASSHVAGDTGELFF. The CDR3 DNA sequence: TGTGCCAGCAGCCACGTTGCGGGCGACACCGGGGAGCTGTTTTTT.

V is TRBV11-3 and J is TRBJ2-1; TRBD2 agrees at 8 bases. The trim removed 5 bases at V and 10 bases at J, leaving 16 bases unmatched. Germline-derived CDR1 and CDR2 are SGHNT and YENEEA. The CDR3 extends over 16 amino acids. The CDR3 coding sequence is TGTGCCAGCAGCCCCTCGGCTCTAGCGGGTGGGGGGGAGCAGTTCTTC. This sequence encodes CASSPSALAGGGEQFF.

This chain connects TRBV2 to TRBJ1-3; the D gene is possibly TRBD1 (5 bases). Germline V gene data show CDR1 as SNHLY and CDR2 as FYNNEI. V lost 5 bases and J lost 0, with 11 bases in between. The CDR3 spans 15 residues. CDR3 residues: CASSRDGSSGNTIYF. Written as DNA, the CDR3 is TGTGCCAGCAGTCGGGACGGGAGCTCTGGAAACACCATATATTTT.

This clone appeared once. The chain couples TRBV30 to TRBJ1-1; a weak D match, TRBD1 (5 bases). Germline-derived CDR1 and CDR2 are GTSNPN and SVGIG (reference sequence). The CDR3 is 10 residues long. V was pared by 5 bases and J by 11 bases, with 12 bases between. CDR3 sequence: CAWLQGGAFF. The CDR3 DNA reads TGTGCCTGGCTTCAGGGTGGGGCTTTCTTT.

The rearrangement links TRBV6-4 to TRBJ1-6; D may be TRBD1 (5 bases). V was clipped by 4 bases and J by 6 bases, with 10 bases between them. Germline values: CDR1 MRHNA, CDR2 SNTAGT. This CDR3 comprises 14 residues. DNA for the CDR3: TGTGCCAGCAGTGGGTCAGGGATTAATTCACCCCTCCACTTT. This sequence encodes CASSGSGINSPLHF.

J is TRBJ1-6 and V is TRBV5-1; no clear D gene. CDR1 SGHRS and CDR2 YFSETQ come from the germline V gene. Trimming left V 0 bases short and J 0 bases short, with 13 bases between. This CDR3 comprises 18 residues. The CDR3 coding sequence is TGCGCCAGCAGCTTGGCCGGAGGCGGAAGCTCCTATAATTCACCCCTCCACTTT. It codes for CASSLAGGGSSYNSPLHF.

This CDR3 reads CAWSISRTKVVVNSPLHF. The CDR3 region has the DNA TGTGCCTGGAGTATTAGCCGAACAAAAGTCGTCGTCAATTCACCCCTCCACTTT. The J gene is TRBJ1-6, the V gene TRBV30; D is ambiguous. Trimming removed 2 bases from V and 7 bases from J, with 24 bases in between. Germline V gene lookup returns CDR1 GTSNPN and CDR2 SVGIG (reference sequence). This CDR3 is 18 amino acids long.

V usage is TRBV18 and J usage is TRBJ1-5; no reliable D call. This CDR3 contains 15 residues. The ends were cut back, 3 bases at V and 0 bases at J, with 9 bases in the middle. Germline assignment: CDR1 KGHSH and CDR2 LQKENI. In DNA form, the CDR3 reads TGTGCCAGCTCACCGTCAGGTAATAGCAATCAGCCCCAGCATTTT. It translates to CASSPSGNSNQPQHF.

The rearrangement links TRBV24-1 to TRBJ2-5; 11 nucleotides agree with TRBD1. Germline V gene lookup returns CDR1 KGHDR and CDR2 SFDVKD. The CDR3 contains 15 residues. The V and J ends lost 8 bases and 4 bases, in that order; junction bases with no gene match: 8. The CDR3 region is CATTQGTGGSETQYF. The CDR3, as DNA: TGTGCCACCACCCAAGGGACAGGGGGATCAGAGACCCAGTACTTC.

This clone has only a few counts. The V call is TRBV29-1, the J call TRBJ2-6; 12 bases agree with TRBD1. The CDR3 contains 19 residues. Trimming cost V 4 bases and J 0 bases; bases outside gene matches: 10. In germline, CDR1 is SQVTM, CDR2 ANQGSEA. The CDR3 nucleotides read TGCAGCGTTGGGATCCCCGGGACAGGGGGCTACTCTGGGGCCAACGTCCTGACTTTC. This encodes CSVGIPGTGGYSGANVLTF.

Comments on this clone: Relative to the germline gene, one junction end is altered; a read error may explain this. The rearrangement joins TRBV27 to TRBJ2-5; 13 bases match TRBD2. The CDR3 runs to 20 residues. CDR1 and CDR2 from the germline V gene are MNHEY and SMNVEV (reference sequence). CDR3 amino acids: CASSVSPKTSGGAGGETQYF. As DNA, the CDR3 is TGTGCCAGCAGTGTATCCCCCAAAACTAGCGGGGGGGCCGGTGGAGAGACCCAGTACTTC.

This clone has more than one count but fewer than ten. This CDR3 is CASSFGGAGAEQYF. As DNA, the CDR3 is TGTGCCAGCAGCTTTGGGGGCGCGGGTGCCGAGCAGTACTTC. This chain links TRBV5-6 with TRBJ2-7, with D perhaps TRBD1 (6 bases). This CDR3 is 14 amino acids long. In germline, CDR1 is SGHDT, CDR2 YYEEEE. Trimming stripped 2 bases from V and 6 bases from J, with 15 bases between.

The chain employs TRBV19 and TRBJ2-5; a weak D match, TRBD1 (5 bases). Germline V gene lookup returns CDR1 LNHDA and CDR2 SQIVND (reference sequence). Trimming stripped 5 bases from V and 4 bases from J, with 20 bases between. CDR3 length equals 16 residues. The CDR3 here is CASSVGRSFRVETQYF. The DNA for the CDR3 is TGTGCCAGTAGTGTCGGACGGAGCTTCAGGGTAGAGACCCAGTACTTC.

The rearrangement joins TRBV19 to TRBJ1-4; 9 bases are shared with TRBD1. Trimming cost V 4 bases and J 10 bases; bases outside gene matches: 10. Germline loops: CDR1 LNHDA, CDR2 SQIVND (reference sequence). The CDR3 totals 15 residues. Written as DNA, the CDR3 is TGTGCCAGTAGTACGGGACAGGGCCGGGGGGGAAAACTGTTTTTT. The encoded protein is CASSTGQGRGGKLFF.

V usage is TRBV5-1 and J usage is TRBJ1-2; 7 bases are shared with TRBD1. V lost 7 bases, J lost 5 bases, and 8 bases stayed unmatched. CDR3 length: 13 amino acids. Germline V gene sequence: CDR1 SGHRS, CDR2 YFSETQ. The chain's CDR3 is CASARTGEYGYTF. The CDR3 DNA reads as TGCGCCAGCGCCCGGACAGGAGAATATGGCTACACCTTC.